The clone carrying this T cell receptor (beta chain) was detected a few times. Per the study methods: Researchers report that nucleated cell counts were estimated from reference gene primer amplification. Assay: immunoSEQ multiplex PCR; the TCRdb copy retains only in-frame clones and omits some. V and J calls and clone size follow that table, whereas D and trimming were derived from the DNA. The data hold almost 80,000 clones, with roughly 80% observed a single time. These data originate in a study of blood T cell repertoires in COVID-19. Study details: Acute and convalescent COVID-19 samples came from the United States, Italy and Spain. From T cells, B-cell-depleted T cells, or PBMCs came the material, which was cDNA or gDNA.

The CDR3 has 15 residues. Germline values: CDR1 SGHTA, CDR2 FQGNSA. V gave up 6 bases and J gave up 0 bases, with 11 bases separating them. The sample was peripheral blood. This TCR came from a woman in her 70s with acute or convalescent COVID-19. The chain recombines TRBV7-2 with TRBJ2-2, with D maybe TRBD1 (6 bases). CDR3 sequence reads: CASRAGTTNTGELFF. CDR3 DNA: TGTGCCAGCAGGGCCGGGACAACGAACACCGGGGAGCTGTTTTTT.